A single T cell receptor beta chain is shown here with its context. Its target is not known. These data originate in a study of cytomegalovirus exposure and HLA in healthy donors. General observations from the study: In a later analysis, TCR beta V- and J-gene trimming was associated with a missense DCLRE1C variant. A likely sequencing artifact accounted for one observed cluster of highly shared sequence variants.

60 Vbeta and 13 Jbeta primers were used in PCR. The protocol was immunoSEQ multiplex PCR, while the TCRdb copy is restricted to in-frame clones and leaves out a portion. The sample holds around 120,000 clones, roughly 79% seen once. Trimming removed 3 bases from V and 8 bases from J, with 10 bases in between. There are 12 residues in the CDR3. CDR1 and CDR2 (germline): LNHDA, SQIVND (reference sequence). The origin of this receptor is a man younger than 30 in good health and CMV-seronegative. Sequencing was performed on PBMCs. This chain uses TRBV19 with TRBJ1-1, with a weak D call TRBD1 (5 bases). CDR3 DNA: TGTGCCAGTAGTATGGCAGGGTTAGAAGCTTTCTTT. Encoded protein: CASSMAGLEAFF. Based on the CDR3 plus reference TRBV19 and TRBJ1-1, the full variable domain is DGGITQSPKYLFRKEGQNVTLSCEQNLNHDAMYWYRQDPGQGLRLIYYSQIVNDFQKGDIAEGYSVSREKKESFPLTVTSAQKNPTAFYLCASSMAGLEAFFGQGTRLTVV.